The 27 T cell receptor beta chains listed next were all sequenced from one sample in a study of cytomegalovirus exposure and HLA in healthy donors. It was with 60 Vbeta and 13 Jbeta primers that the PCR ran. Clones were sequenced by immunoSEQ multiplex PCR, and TCRdb holds only the in-frame ones, with some missing. The table shows some 100,000 clones, with about 74% occurring only once. The material sequenced was PBMCs. These receptors were taken from a woman younger than 35 in good health and CMV-seropositive.

The chain carries TRBV27 and TRBJ1-5; the match to TRBD1 covers 7 bases. Germline trimming cut 8 bases from V and 4 bases from J; bases unmatched to any gene: 5. This CDR3 comprises 13 residues. Per germline, CDR1 MNHEY and CDR2 SMNVEV (reference sequence). CDR3 in amino acids: CASWGQTNQPQHF. CDR3 DNA: TGTGCCAGCTGGGGACAGACTAATCAGCCCCAGCATTTT.

The table lists this clone with a count of one. The genes are TRBV5-1 and TRBJ2-1; TRBD2 agrees at 11 bases. V was pared by 5 bases and J by 4 bases, with 20 bases of the junction left unmatched. Per germline, CDR1 SGHRS and CDR2 YFSETQ. The CDR3 sequence is 20 residues long. CDR3 residues: CASSFGRPRAGLAEYNEQFF. The CDR3 DNA reads as TGCGCCAGCAGTTTCGGTCGCCCTCGAGCGGGACTAGCGGAGTACAATGAGCAGTTCTTC.

DNA of the CDR3: TGCAGCGCTCGGGGACTAGCGGGAGGGGACGAGCAGTTCTTC. This sequence encodes CSARGLAGGDEQFF. The chain is built from TRBV29-1 and TRBJ2-1; the match to TRBD2 covers 16 bases. The germline V gene encodes CDR1 SQVTM and CDR2 ANQGSEA. The CDR3 extends over 14 amino acids. V shed 7 bases and J 10 bases; nucleotides not matched to a gene: 7.

This clone showed up just a few times. This chain links TRBV5-4 with TRBJ2-3, with D possibly TRBD2 on 5 matching bases. V gave up 2 bases and J gave up 5 bases, with 6 bases separating them. The CDR3 contains 12 residues. The germline CDR1 and CDR2 sequences are SGHNT and YYREEE (reference sequence). The CDR3 DNA sequence: TGTGCCAGCAGCTTTACTAGAGATACGCAGTATTTT. The encoded protein is CASSFTRDTQYF.

This clone came up a few times. This chain connects TRBV4-3 to TRBJ1-5; 8 nucleotides match TRBD1. The CDR3 length is 15 residues. Germline CDR1 and CDR2: LGHNA and YSLEER. The V gene end was trimmed by 3 bases and the J gene end by 5 bases; junction bases not matched to a gene: 6. CDR3 residues: CASSQTGEGYQPQHF. The DNA of the CDR3 is TGCGCCAGCAGCCAGACAGGGGAAGGGTATCAGCCCCAGCATTTT.

The V call is TRBV9, the J call TRBJ1-2; TRBD1 matches at 9 bases. The CDR3 spans 15 residues. The ends lost 3 bases at V and 5 bases at J; junction bases unmatched: 8. Germline V gene sequence: CDR1 SGDLS, CDR2 YYNGEE. CDR3 amino acids: CASSGTGALLYGYTF. The CDR3 region has the DNA TGTGCCAGCAGCGGGACAGGGGCCCTCCTTTATGGCTACACCTTC. Full variable domain (rest looked up from reference TRBV9 and TRBJ1-2): DSGVTQTPKHLITATGQRVTLRCSPRSGDLSVYWYQQSLDQGLQFLIQYYNGEERAKGNILERFSAQQFPDLHSELNLSSLELGDSALYFCASSGTGALLYGYTFGSGTRLTVV.

V and J are TRBV19 and TRBJ2-3; 9 nucleotides match TRBD2. J was trimmed by 8 bases and V by 7 bases; bases with no gene match: 13. Per the germline V gene, CDR1 is LNHDA and CDR2 is SQIVND (reference sequence). The CDR3 totals 15 residues. This chain's CDR3 is CASTIGGRARGTQYF. The CDR3 DNA is TGTGCCAGTACCATCGGCGGGAGGGCCAGGGGTACGCAGTATTTT.

J is TRBJ2-1 and V is TRBV6-1; the match to TRBD2 covers 9 bases. Germline loops: CDR1 MNHNS, CDR2 SASEGT. V shed 3 bases and J 6 bases; nucleotides not matched to a gene: 18. The CDR3 is 19 amino acids. The CDR3 DNA sequence: TGTGCCAGCAGTGACTACGTACCCGCTACTGCGGGAGGGGGCAATGAGCAGTTCTTC. This translates into CASSDYVPATAGGGNEQFF.

V and J are TRBV19 and TRBJ2-3; TRBD1 matches 9 bases. This CDR3 is built from 15 residues. Germline assignment: CDR1 LNHDA and CDR2 SQIVND (reference sequence). Germline trimming cut 11 bases from V and 3 bases from J; bases unmatched to any gene: 12. CDR3 coding DNA: TGTGCCTCAGGAAGGAGGACAGGGGAAACAGATACGCAGTATTTT. Translated, it gives CASGRRTGETDTQYF.

The sample holds a few counts of this clone. This chain connects TRBV18 to TRBJ2-5; 11 positions match TRBD2. CDR1 and CDR2 from the germline V gene are KGHSH and LQKENI. After removal of 2 bases from V and 6 bases from J, the junction contained 8 bases not matched to a gene. The length of the CDR3 is 16 residues. CDR3 coding DNA: TGTGCCAGCTCACCAACGACTAGCGGGAACTCAAAGACCCAGTACTTC. Protein product: CASSPTTSGNSKTQYF.

This chain's CDR3 is CATASGRSSYEQYF. The CDR3 nucleotides are TGTGCCACCGCCAGCGGGAGGTCCTCCTACGAGCAGTACTTC. The chain uses TRBV6-5 and TRBJ2-7, with 9 bases identical to TRBD2. V lost 10 bases and J lost 0; bases outside the gene matches: 7. The CDR3 consists of 14 residues. CDR1 is MNHEY and CDR2 is SVGAGI in the germline V gene.

The V call is TRBV25-1, the J call TRBJ2-5; TRBD2 might be the D (7 bases). V shed 3 bases and J shed 4 bases, with 12 bases lying between them. This CDR3 region has 14 residues. In germline, CDR1 is MGHDK, CDR2 SYGVNS. CDR3 DNA sequence: TGTGCCAGCAGTGATCGGGGGGCAGGAGAGACCCAGTACTTC. Residues: CASSDRGAGETQYF.

The chain uses TRBV29-1 and TRBJ2-1; 8 nucleotides match TRBD1. This CDR3 contains 12 residues. With V trimmed by 7 bases and J by 9 bases, 8 bases remained unmatched. In germline, CDR1 is SQVTM, CDR2 ANQGSEA. The CDR3 DNA reads TGCAGCGGGGGTGGACAGGGAACTGAGCAGTTCTTC. Its translation: CSGGGQGTEQFF.

This clone was seen only once. This chain joins TRBV19 and TRBJ1-1; D perhaps matches TRBD1 (6 bases). V was pared by 8 bases and J by 9 bases, with 16 bases between. Germline lookup yields CDR1 LNHDA and CDR2 SQIVND (reference sequence). The CDR3 extends over 12 amino acids. The CDR3 bases are TGTGCCAGTGGCCGGGACAAGTGGCAAGCTTTCTTT. Its translation: CASGRDKWQAFF. The full variable domain, in which reference TRBV19 and TRBJ1-1 provide the parts outside the CDR3, is DGGITQSPKYLFRKEGQNVTLSCEQNLNHDAMYWYRQDPGQGLRLIYYSQIVNDFQKGDIAEGYSVSREKKESFPLTVTSAQKNPTAFYLCASGRDKWQAFFGQGTRLTVV.

The chain employs TRBV7-2 and TRBJ2-3; tentatively, D is TRBD1 (5 bases). This CDR3 is 16 amino acids long. With 5 bases removed from V and 5 bases from J, the gap between germline ends came to 20 bases. Germline V CDR1 and CDR2: SGHTA, FQGNSA. CDR3 loop: CASSPLVGFQGDTQYF. The CDR3, as DNA: TGTGCCAGCAGCCCCTTGGTCGGTTTCCAGGGAGATACGCAGTATTTT.

The chain is built from TRBV29-1 and TRBJ1-4, with 7 bases fitting TRBD1. The CDR3 has 12 residues. Per the germline V gene, CDR1 is SQVTM and CDR2 is ANQGSEA. V shed 7 bases, J shed 6 bases, and the junction held 5 bases outside the gene matches. The CDR3 protein is CSAAGTDEKLFF. Here the CDR3 DNA reads TGCAGCGCGGCGGGGACAGATGAAAAACTGTTTTTT.

The rearrangement links TRBV6-5 to TRBJ2-7, with D unclear. Germline loops: CDR1 MNHEY, CDR2 SVGAGI. With 3 bases removed from V and 2 bases from J, the gap between germline ends came to 11 bases. The CDR3 is 14 residues long. CDR3 protein: CASSYGSGAYEQYF. DNA for the CDR3: TGTGCCAGCAGTTATGGGTCAGGCGCCTACGAGCAGTACTTC.

This clone occurred once. The chain uses TRBV28 and TRBJ1-1; D is possibly TRBD1 (5 bases). The germline V gene has CDR1 MDHEN and CDR2 SYDVKM. This CDR3 region has 12 residues. Trimming left V 5 bases short and J 10 bases short, with 14 bases between. CDR3 in amino acids: CASSRTRLGAFF. The CDR3, as DNA: TGTGCCAGCAGTCGGACACGGCTTGGAGCTTTCTTT.

The V and J genes are TRBV19 and TRBJ1-5, with 7 bases fitting TRBD1. The CDR3 is made up of 16 amino acids. The trim removed 6 bases at V and 1 base at J, leaving 9 bases unmatched. Germline-derived CDR1 and CDR2 are LNHDA and SQIVND (reference sequence). Here the CDR3 reads CASSTRQGRSNQPQHF. The CDR3 DNA reads as TGTGCCAGTAGCACCCGACAGGGAAGGAGCAATCAGCCCCAGCATTTT.

The chain uses TRBV10-2 and TRBJ1-2; possible D gene TRBD1, 5 bases. Germline V CDR1 and CDR2: WSHSY, SAAADI. The CDR3 runs to 13 residues. Trimming cost V 4 bases and J 8 bases, with 14 bases left between them. The CDR3 protein is CASSGQPAGGYTF. CDR3 coding DNA: TGCGCCAGCAGTGGACAGCCAGCTGGCGGCTACACCTTC.

V is TRBV11-3 and J is TRBJ2-2; 9 positions agree with TRBD1. The germline CDR1 and CDR2 sequences are SGHNT and YENEEA. The CDR3 totals 14 residues. The junction had 1 base not matched to a gene; V was cut back by 4 bases and J by 4 bases. The DNA for the CDR3 is TGTGCCAGCAGCTCGGGACAGGGCACCGGGGAGCTGTTTTTT. Amino acid sequence: CASSSGQGTGELFF. Full variable domain (missing parts from reference TRBV11-3 and TRBJ2-2): EAGVVQSPRYKIIEKKQPVAFWCNPISGHNTLYWYLQNLGQGPELLIRYENEEAVDDSQLPKDRFSAERLKGVDSTLKIQPAELGDSAVYLCASSSGQGTGELFFGEGSRLTVL.

The V and J genes are TRBV7-2 and TRBJ2-5; 10 bases match TRBD2. The length of the CDR3 is 16 residues. V shed 5 bases and J 1 base; nucleotides not matched to a gene: 7. Per germline, CDR1 SGHTA and CDR2 FQGNSA. As DNA, the CDR3 is TGTGCCAGCAGCCTACCGACTAGCGGGTTCCAAGAGACCCAGTACTTC. Protein sequence: CASSLPTSGFQETQYF.

The rearrangement uses TRBV27 and TRBJ1-5; weak D call: TRBD1 (6 bases). The germline gives CDR1 MNHEY, CDR2 SMNVEV (reference sequence). V was shortened by 5 bases and J by 2 bases, with 22 bases between the two germline ends. The CDR3 contains 18 residues. For the CDR3, the DNA is TGTGCCAGCAGTCCCCATCTCACCACACAGGGAGGCAATCAGCCCCAGCATTTT. Translating it yields CASSPHLTTQGGNQPQHF.

V gene TRBV30 combines with J gene TRBJ1-3, with TRBD1 identical over 7 bases. The V gene's germline CDR1 is GTSNPN and CDR2 SVGIG (reference sequence). This CDR3 contains 14 residues. Trimming at V came to 0 bases and at J to 2 bases, leaving 1 base not matched to a gene. Written as DNA, the CDR3 is TGTGCCTGGAGTGTAACAGGGGCTGGAAACACCATATATTTT. The encoded protein is CAWSVTGAGNTIYF.

The CDR3 here is CATGSSYNSPLHF. CDR3 DNA sequence: TGCGCCACGGGAAGCTCCTATAATTCACCCCTCCACTTT. The V call is TRBV5-1, the J call TRBJ1-6; no reliable D call. Germline V gene lookup returns CDR1 SGHRS and CDR2 YFSETQ. Between the trimmed V and J ends, which lost 9 bases and 0 bases, there was a span of 7 bases. CDR3 size: 13 residues.

V gene TRBV4-1 combines with J gene TRBJ1-1; 7 nucleotides align to TRBD1. Germline CDR1 is MGHRA and CDR2 is YSYEKL. The CDR3 runs to 16 residues. V trimming: 4 bases; J trimming: 5 bases; junction bases outside the gene matches: 13. CDR3 region: CASSPGQASTGTEAFF. The CDR3 DNA is TGCGCCAGCAGCCCCGGACAGGCCTCCACCGGGACTGAAGCTTTCTTT.

The CDR3 spells CASSLPRNVGELFF. In nucleotides, the CDR3 is TGTGCCAGCAGTTTACCCAGGAATGTCGGGGAGCTGTTTTTT. This chain joins TRBV27 and TRBJ2-2, with D unresolved. Trimming shortened V by 2 bases and J by 7 bases, and 11 bases separated the two germline ends. The germline gives CDR1 MNHEY, CDR2 SMNVEV (reference sequence). The CDR3 has 14 amino acids.